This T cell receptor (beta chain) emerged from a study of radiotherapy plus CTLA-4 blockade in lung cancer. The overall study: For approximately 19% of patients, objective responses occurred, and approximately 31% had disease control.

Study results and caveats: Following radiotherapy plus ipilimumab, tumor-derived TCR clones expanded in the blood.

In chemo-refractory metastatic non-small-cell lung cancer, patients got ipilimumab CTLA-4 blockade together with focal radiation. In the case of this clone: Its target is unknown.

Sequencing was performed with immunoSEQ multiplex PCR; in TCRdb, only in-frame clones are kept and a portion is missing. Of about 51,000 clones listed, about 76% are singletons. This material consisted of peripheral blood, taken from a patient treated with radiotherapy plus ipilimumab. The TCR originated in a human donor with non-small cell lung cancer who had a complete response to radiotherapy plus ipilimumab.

CDR3 sequence: CASSLRGLTNEKLFF. In DNA form, the CDR3 reads TGTGCCAGCAGCCTAAGGGGGTTAACTAATGAAAAACTGTTTTTT. The J gene is TRBJ1-4, the V gene TRBV9, with D tentatively TRBD1 (6 bases). The CDR3 is 15 amino acids. Looked up from germline, CDR1 is SGDLS and CDR2 is YYNGEE. Trimming left V 4 bases short and J 1 base short, with 11 bases between. The whole variable domain, filled in from reference TRBV9 and TRBJ1-4, reads DSGVTQTPKHLITATGQRVTLRCSPRSGDLSVYWYQQSLDQGLQFLIQYYNGEERAKGNILERFSAQQFPDLHSELNLSSLELGDSALYFCASSLRGLTNEKLFFGSGTQLSVL.